This T cell receptor beta chain was recovered during a study of regulatory T cells in long-lasting Graves disease (dated by TCRdb to the early 2020s). Regarding the complete study: Newly diagnosed Graves' disease patients had taken antithyroid drugs for less than 3 months. Patients with persistent Graves' disease were compared with patients with newly diagnosed Graves' disease using TCR sequencing and RNA sequencing of peripheral blood. The study took place in China and was registered as a clinical trial. A total of some 33 samples were covered by TCR sequencing, comprising approximately 13 persistent and 20 newly diagnosed Graves' disease patients.

This clonotype came up many times. Its antigen remains unidentified. Base-call qualities are not available, and no considerably larger clone is one nucleotide away. This specimen's time point label, interpreted: newly diagnosed GD, antithyroid drugs for less than 3 months. For both TCR sequencing and RNA sequencing, RNA was extracted from PBMCs using TRIzol. Graves' disease was diagnosed according to American Thyroid Association guidelines. Patients for the study were recruited at an endocrinology department in Xi'an, China. Each patient gave 7.5 to 10 milliliters of peripheral blood, collected in an EDTA anticoagulant tube. Ficoll Paque Plus density gradient separation was used to isolate PBMCs, and no further T cell sorting was done. RNA quality was checked with an Agilent 2100 Bioanalyzer and agarose gel, and concentration with a NanoDrop 2000. From a lookup of the germline V gene, CDR1 and CDR2 are MNHNS and SASEGT. From cysteine to phenylalanine, the CDR3 is 14 amino acids long. The entry retains the CDR3 DNA only, 42 bases that are in frame from base 1. V is cut by 5 bases and J by 4 bases, and the space between the germline ends is 13 bases.

The study at large found these results: Peripheral blood alone was examined, since thyroid tissue, which constituted the primary lesion, could not be accessed. The authors acknowledged the small sample size as a limitation that may reduce accuracy. Persistent disease showed preferential use of TRBV28, TRBJ1-2 and TRBJ2-5, whereas newly diagnosed disease favored TRBV20-1 and TRBJ2-1. Persistent patients shared more public clonotypes among themselves (around 3,000) than newly diagnosed patients did (more than 950). Compared with newly diagnosed patients, patients with persistent Graves' disease had lower TCR Shannon entropy and fewer highly expanded clones, which suggests clonal expansion. Only the TCR beta chain was sequenced and analyzed.

The library was prepared using multiplex PCR. Sequencing relied on an Illumina HiSeq 4000. TCR beta libraries were built with iRepertoire HTBI primers and Arm-PCR amplification of CDR3 regions. Before sequencing, the PCR products underwent gel purification. For the original study's pipeline: Across samples, around 62 TRBV and 13 to 15 TRBJ segments were identified and used for gene usage analysis of CDR3 amino acid clonotypes. COPE and FqMerger were used to merge filtered high-quality paired reads into contigs. BLAST was used to align contigs to IMGT TRBV, TRBD and TRBJ reference genes, with CDR3 defined following IMGT. Highly expanded clones were defined as clonotypes with a frequency above 0.1%. Shannon entropy served as the measure of repertoire diversity, while the Gini coefficient captured V-J evenness. A clonotype was considered public if more than one individual shared it. In-frame beta chains were kept once TCRdb had trimmed the public reads at Q25 with fastp and called clones with MiXCR. Identical CDR3 proteins give one entry, which carries the most common genes and DNA. The V and J calls come from TCRdb's annotation, not from the publication. Counted in this sample were 500,000 or so distinct CDR3 sequences; 14% of them appeared once. Clones ranked in the top ten supply approximately 15% of the sample.

The data also belong to a second study, concerning T cells in Graves' hyperthyroidism and ophthalmopathy. Looking at the second paper: Stable Graves' hyperthyroidism was defined as no progression to ophthalmopathy during 18 months of follow-up. The hyperthyroidism patients were between 18 and 65 years old and newly diagnosed, with a disease duration of less than 2 months. Exclusion was applied to patients with uncontrolled infections, other autoimmune diseases, pregnancy or lactation. Diagnoses were established on the basis of clinical symptoms, serum thyroxine and TRAb, thyroid ultrasound, and orbital computed tomography. A first-round RT-PCR of the TCR CDR3 used the HTBI primer set with the Qiagen OneStep RT-PCR kit. Most expanded thyroid clonotypes (frequency above 0.001) were also found in blood, which suggests that blood repertoires may mirror thyroid immune responses. A 13 V-J signature model separated ophthalmopathy from stable hyperthyroidism, with just over 85% sensitivity and 81% to 83% specificity in cross-validation and 80%/75% in testing. During validation, the model predicted progression to ophthalmopathy a median of about 5.9 months ahead of onset, with just under 71% sensitivity and 72.22% specificity. To identify TCR V-J signatures that set the groups apart, the researchers used a discovery cohort of 95 to 100 patients, made up of 40 to 45 with Graves' ophthalmopathy and 57 with stable Graves' hyperthyroidism. An independent validation cohort of 18 to 20 hyperthyroidism patients and about 16 patients who later progressed to ophthalmopathy tested prospective prediction of ophthalmopathy. For training and testing, the 100 or so patients in the discovery cohort were randomly divided in a 7:3 ratio. In addition, the study compared T-cell repertoires in thyroid tissue and in blood from about 6 Graves' hyperthyroidism patients. Once sampling was done, hyperthyroidism patients were given methimazole at a starting dose of 30 mg daily, whereas ophthalmopathy patients were given high-dose intravenous methylprednisolone. Libraries were constructed in a second round of multiplex PCR, after which size selection and purification were performed. Sequencing of the libraries was done on an Illumina HiSeq2000 using paired-end 100 bp reads. SOAPnuke was used to process the raw data, removing reads that contained adapters or uncalled bases, had a mean Phred below 15, or lacked an exact match to the constant primer or identifier. High-quality paired reads were merged with COPE v1.2.5, and unique nucleotide sequences were defined as clonotypes. MiTCR v1.1 was used to align clonotypes to the IMGT TRBV, TRBD and TRBJ reference segments. Only V-J combinations with frequency above 0.0001, covering approximately 99% of repertoires, were analysed. A TCS score was defined as the ratio of F50 (clonal expansion) to E x V (chaos), with BLOSUM62-based TCRdist applied between CDR3 peptides within each V-J. Welch's t-statistics and random forest reduced just over 500 V-J features to some 14, which were used in a naive Bayes classifier (R e1071). No statistical method was used to fix the sample size in advance, and group allocation was not hidden from the investigators. According to the paper, TCR Vbeta CDR3 sequencing was carried out on around 140 peripheral blood samples, which came from 40 to 45 ophthalmopathy, 75 or so hyperthyroidism and approximately 17 progressor patients.

The TCR comes from a woman aged 45 to 65 with Graves disease. Donor details come from another sample of the same person, matched by shared clones. The material was peripheral blood mononuclear cells (PBMCs), obtained at new diagnosis, from a patient treated with antithyroid drugs. The V gene is TRBV6-1 and the J gene is TRBJ2-3, and TRBD1 may be the D gene, going by 6 matching bases. The sequenced DNA: TGTGCCAGCAGTCTACAGGGTTACCCAGATACGCAGTATTTT. The encoded protein is CASSLQGYPDTQYF.